This T cell receptor beta chain appears in the sequencing data of a study of OX40 agonist ivuxolimab in advanced cancers. Turning to the study itself: The study treated patients with ivuxolimab, an agonistic anti-OX40 (CD134) antibody. Patients received ivuxolimab, an intravenous treatment, every 2 weeks at 0.01 to 10 mg/kg. Study-level points and caveats: Researchers report that CD8+ T cells had, on average, more expanded clones than CD4+. At doses 0.1 to 3.0 mg/kg, CD4+ and CD8+ clones expanded.

Regarding this clone: Its antigen is currently unknown.

Generated by immunoSEQ multiplex PCR, the TCRdb table keeps only in-frame clones and is missing some. The sample has tens of thousands of clones, more than 80% seen once. The CDR3 has 16 residues. V was clipped by 1 base and J by 1 base, with 11 bases between them. CDR1 and CDR2 from the germline V gene are SEHNR and FQNEAQ (reference sequence). This clonotype was sampled from an adult with an advanced solid tumor such as melanoma, head and neck, liver or kidney cancer. The sequencing here drew on CD4+ or CD8+ T cells sorted from blood, taken in a trial of the OX40 agonist ivuxolimab. This chain uses TRBV7-9 with TRBJ1-5; D gene ambiguous. This chain's CDR3 is CASSLGAGGSNQPQHF. Here the CDR3 DNA reads TGTGCCAGCAGCTTAGGGGCAGGAGGAAGCAATCAGCCCCAGCATTTT.